The 13 T cell receptor beta chains below were found in one sample sequenced in a study of shared clonotypes between healthy human individuals. CD45RO-negative CD8 cells positively selected for CCR7 made up the naive population, which excluded terminally differentiated effector memory CD45RA+ cells. Assay: immunoSEQ multiplex PCR; the TCRdb copy retains only in-frame clones and omits some. Among some 2 million clones listed, less than 95% were seen once. Input material: naive CD8+ T cells sorted from blood. Receptors were obtained from a man aged 18 to 35 in good health.

The chain employs TRBV27 and TRBJ2-3; 13 bases match TRBD2. In germline, CDR1 is MNHEY, CDR2 SMNVEV (reference sequence). V lost 5 bases and J lost 0; bases outside the gene matches: 8. The CDR3 has 18 amino acids. CDR3 sequence: CASSPGTSGAFSTDTQYF. CDR3 nucleotide sequence: TGTGCCAGCAGTCCTGGGACTAGCGGGGCTTTTAGCACAGATACGCAGTATTTT.

This chain uses TRBV28 with TRBJ1-2; D is uncertain. The germline V gene encodes CDR1 MDHEN and CDR2 SYDVKM. V was pared by 5 bases and J by 10 bases, with 17 bases between. CDR3 length equals 13 residues. The CDR3 DNA follows: TGTGCCAGCAGTCCTCCCACGCCAGTGTCCTACACCTTC. Translation: CASSPPTPVSYTF.

Points on this clone: The same CDR3 also results from other DNA sequences found in this sample. V and J are TRBV13 and TRBJ2-7; 7 nucleotides line up with TRBD2. The CDR3 loop spans 15 amino acids. The germline V gene has CDR1 PRHDT and CDR2 FYEKMQ (reference sequence). V dropped 3 bases and J dropped 1; count of bases not matched to a gene: 6. CDR3 residues: CASSLGGSRSYEQYF. The CDR3 DNA reads TGTGCCAGCAGCTTGGGCGGGAGTAGGTCCTACGAGCAGTACTTC.

J is TRBJ2-7 and V is TRBV7-2, with D possibly TRBD1 on 6 matching bases. Germline-derived CDR1 and CDR2 are SGHTA and FQGNSA. CDR3 length equals 16 residues. Trimming removed 5 bases at V and 2 bases at J, with 19 bases between. CDR3 sequence reads: CASSPGGQGPTYEQYF. The DNA for the CDR3 is TGTGCCAGCAGCCCGGGCGGGCAGGGGCCTACCTACGAGCAGTACTTC.

The chain recombines TRBV10-2 with TRBJ2-7; D call uncertain. Trimming took 7 bases from V and 4 from J, leaving 17 bases between them. The CDR3 runs 14 residues. Germline CDR1 WSHSY, CDR2 SAAADI. The CDR3 spells CASTGPGKRYEQYF. CDR3 DNA: TGCGCCAGCACCGGACCCGGAAAAAGGTACGAGCAGTACTTC.

The chain has TRBV27 and TRBJ1-5, with 11 nucleotides matching TRBD1. Germline V gene lookup returns CDR1 MNHEY and CDR2 SMNVEV (reference sequence). There are 19 residues in the CDR3. Germline trimming cut 7 bases from V and 0 bases from J; bases unmatched to any gene: 14. CDR3 region: CASNPVGTGGFYSNQPQHF. DNA for the CDR3: TGTGCCAGCAACCCCGTAGGGACAGGGGGGTTCTATAGCAATCAGCCCCAGCATTTT.

CDR3 region: CASSRTYFQGYTF. The CDR3 DNA is TGTGCCAGCAGCCGAACCTATTTTCAGGGCTACACCTTC. V gene TRBV5-5 combines with J gene TRBJ1-2; D call uncertain. The germline gives CDR1 SGHKS, CDR2 YYEKEE (reference sequence). The V and J ends lost 4 bases and 8 bases respectively, with 15 bases between them. The CDR3 contains 13 residues.

Turning to this clone: The same CDR3 can be traced to other DNA sequences in this sample. The genes are TRBV7-9 and TRBJ2-2, with D possibly TRBD1 on 5 matching bases. The CDR3 loop spans 14 amino acids. Germline CDR1 is SEHNR and CDR2 is FQNEAQ (reference sequence). Between the trimmed V and J ends, which lost 3 bases and 3 bases, there was a span of 8 bases. CDR3 loop: CASSLVGDTGELFF. In DNA form, the CDR3 reads TGTGCCAGCAGCTTGGTAGGGGACACCGGGGAGCTGTTTTTT.

The J gene is TRBJ2-1, the V gene TRBV7-9; 8 bases are a match to TRBD2. There are 13 residues in the CDR3. Unmatched junction bases numbered 8, after V lost 6 bases and J lost 10 bases. CDR1 and CDR2 (germline): SEHNR, FQNEAQ (reference sequence). The CDR3 DNA sequence: TGTGCCAGCAGTTTACTAACTAGCGGCGAGCAGTTCTTC. It is translated as CASSLLTSGEQFF.

V is TRBV19 and J is TRBJ1-3; TRBD1 agrees at 12 bases. The CDR3 is made up of 16 amino acids. Germline V gene sequence: CDR1 LNHDA, CDR2 SQIVND (reference sequence). The J segment lost 8 bases and the V segment lost 8 bases, leaving 13 bases of the junction unmatched. The CDR3 loop is CASGPIRDRGLDTIYF. The CDR3 coding sequence is TGTGCCAGTGGCCCTATCCGGGACAGGGGGCTGGACACCATATATTTT.

This chain connects TRBV6-5 to TRBJ2-7; tentatively, D is TRBD1 or TRBD2 (5 bases each). This CDR3 has 13 amino acids. Germline-derived CDR1 and CDR2 are MNHEY and SVGAGI. V dropped 7 bases and J dropped 2 bases, with 12 bases sitting between them. The DNA of the CDR3 is TGTGCCAGCACCTCGGGACGGACCTACGAGCAGTACTTC. This encodes CASTSGRTYEQYF.

V is TRBV25-1 and J is TRBJ1-2, with no clear D. The V gene's germline CDR1 is MGHDK and CDR2 SYGVNS. CDR3 length: 14 residues. The ends were cut back, 2 bases at V and 2 bases at J, with 9 bases in the middle. The CDR3 nucleotides read TGTGCCAGCAGTGAACAAGTAGGAAACTATGGCTACACCTTC. Its protein is CASSEQVGNYGYTF.

This clone was picked up one time. The CDR3 loop reads CASALLRGQDEQYF. CDR3 in DNA: TGTGCCAGCGCCCTACTGCGGGGGCAGGACGAGCAGTACTTC. The chain combines TRBV6-5 with TRBJ2-7; TRBD2 might be the D (7 bases). Trimming pared 8 bases from V and 5 bases from J, leaving 19 bases between. This CDR3 has 14 residues. Germline-derived CDR1 and CDR2 are MNHEY and SVGAGI.